This T cell receptor (beta chain) was documented in a study of blood T cells in healthy people across ages. This clonotype was recorded many times. PCR was performed a second time for 7 to 11 cycles using a sample-barcoded 5' primer and a J-beta primer mix. From the 5' RACE reads, TCRdb called clonotypes with MiXCR, one entry per CDR3 protein. The sample contains about 640,000 distinct CDR3 sequences, approximately 30% of which appear only once. The length of the CDR3 is 17 residues. Germline-derived CDR1 and CDR2 are SGHAT and FQNNGV. V lost 4 bases to trimming and J lost 3 bases; unmatched junction nucleotides: 11.

The source is a woman aged 80 or over in good health. V and J are TRBV11-2 and TRBJ2-3; 9 bases are a match to TRBD1. Sequencing used blood. The CDR3 DNA reads TGTGCCAGCAGCTCGGACAGGGGACTTCGTGTTACAGATACGCAGTATTTT. This translates into CASSSDRGLRVTDTQYF.